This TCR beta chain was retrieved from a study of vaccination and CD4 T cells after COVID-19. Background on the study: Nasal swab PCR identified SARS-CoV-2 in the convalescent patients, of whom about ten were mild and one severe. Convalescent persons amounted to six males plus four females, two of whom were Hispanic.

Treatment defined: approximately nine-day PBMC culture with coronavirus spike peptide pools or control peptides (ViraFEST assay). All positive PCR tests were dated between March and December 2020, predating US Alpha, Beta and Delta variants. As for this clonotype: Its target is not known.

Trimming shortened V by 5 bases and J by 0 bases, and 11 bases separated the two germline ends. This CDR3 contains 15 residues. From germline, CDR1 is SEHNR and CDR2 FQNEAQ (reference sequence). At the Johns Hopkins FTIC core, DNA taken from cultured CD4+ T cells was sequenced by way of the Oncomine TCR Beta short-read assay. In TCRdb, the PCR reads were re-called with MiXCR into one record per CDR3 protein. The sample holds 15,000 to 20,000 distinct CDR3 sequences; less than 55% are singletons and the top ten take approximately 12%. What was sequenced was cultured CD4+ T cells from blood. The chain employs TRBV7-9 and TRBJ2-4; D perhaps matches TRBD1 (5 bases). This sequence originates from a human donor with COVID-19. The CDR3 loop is CASSRSQGAKNIQYF. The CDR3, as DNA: TGTGCCAGCAGCAGATCCCAGGGAGCCAAAAACATTCAGTACTTC.